The next 6 T cell receptor beta chains were all read from a single sample in a study of spatial heterogeneity in lung cancer. Study outcomes and limitations: It was found that expanded intratumoral alpha and beta TCR counts tracked tumor mutation counts.

One entry per CDR3 protein results from TCRdb running MiXCR on the 5' RACE reads. The sample includes roughly 1,500 distinct CDR3 sequences, approximately 10% of them seen just once. The time point denotes: sample taken at primary tumor resection. Which antigens these TCRs recognize remains unknown. The source material was lung tumor tissue, sampled at surgery. The origin of the receptors is a female donor with early-stage non-small cell lung cancer.

As for this clonotype: This beta chain lies outside the target of a library built for alpha chains; its clone size means little. The chain employs TRBV6-6 and TRBJ2-7; 8 nucleotides line up with TRBD2. V lost 9 bases and J lost 0; bases outside the gene matches: 4. The V gene's germline CDR1 is MNHNY and CDR2 SVGAGI (reference sequence). The CDR3 extends over 13 amino acids. The CDR3 nucleotides are TGTGCCAGTCAAGCGGGGGACTCCTACGAGCAGTACTTC. Translated, it gives CASQAGDSYEQYF.

This clonotype has more than one count but fewer than ten. A library prepared for alpha chains yielded this beta chain as an off-target read; its size is of little meaning. The V gene is TRBV20-1, the J gene TRBJ2-1; 13 bases line up with TRBD2. In germline, CDR1 is DFQATT, CDR2 SNEGSKA (reference sequence). The V gene end was trimmed by 3 bases and the J gene end by 9 bases; junction bases not matched to a gene: 5. This CDR3 is built from 14 residues. This CDR3 is CSASRTSGSGEQFF. The CDR3, as DNA: TGCAGTGCTAGCCGGACTAGCGGGAGCGGTGAGCAGTTCTTC.

This clonotype is medium-sized (0.01 to 0.1%) in the sample. The library was prepared for alpha chains; this beta chain is a stray read, so its frequency means little. The chain has TRBV12-3 or TRBV12-4 and TRBJ2-1, with 13 bases aligning to TRBD2. V shed 5 bases and J 6 bases; nucleotides not matched to a gene: 7. CDR3 length: 16 residues. The CDR3 here is CASSPWTSGSGNEQFF. The CDR3 coding sequence is TGTGCCAGCAGTCCCTGGACTAGCGGGAGTGGCAATGAGCAGTTCTTC.

A remark on this clonotype: A library made for alpha chains picked up this beta chain off target, so its size means little. This chain connects TRBV30 to TRBJ2-1; D unclear. The CDR3 is made up of 13 amino acids. Germline V CDR1 and CDR2: GTSNPN, SVGIG (reference sequence). The V end lost 5 bases, the J end lost 5 bases, and 13 bases lay between the germline ends. The DNA for the CDR3 is TGTGCCTGGCAGGCCCTGCACGACAATGAGCAGTTCTTC. Its protein is CAWQALHDNEQFF.

In this sample, this clonotype is medium-sized. Because this beta chain is a stray read in a library intended to capture alpha chains, its abundance should not be given much weight. V is TRBV7-2 and J is TRBJ1-6; D not certain. CDR1 and CDR2 (germline): SGHTA, FQGNSA. The CDR3 loop spans 17 amino acids. Trimming left V 0 bases short and J 4 bases short, with 13 bases between. The CDR3 DNA is TGTGCCAGCAGCTTAGCGCTAACAGCAGATTATAATTCACCCCTCCACTTT. Translating it yields CASSLALTADYNSPLHF.

As regards this clonotype: With the library built for alpha chains, this beta chain is off target and its frequency is not meaningful. V gene TRBV5-1 combines with J gene TRBJ2-1; a weak D match, TRBD2 (7 bases). CDR3 length: 19 residues. Germline values: CDR1 SGHRS, CDR2 YFSETQ. Trimming pared 4 bases from V and 0 bases from J, leaving 23 bases between. The CDR3 here is CASSPTGGLGAGSYNEQFF. In DNA, the CDR3 is TGCGCCAGCAGCCCCACCGGGGGGTTGGGGGCCGGCTCCTACAATGAGCAGTTCTTC.